A selection of T cell receptor beta chains follows, all from one sample in a study of breast tumors, draining lymph nodes, adjacent tissues. TCRdb redid the calling of the multiplex PCR reads with MiXCR, one entry per CDR3 protein. The sample has around 230,000 distinct CDR3 sequences, around 32% seen once. Sequencing was done on a sample of axillary lymph node tissue. These receptors came from a female donor with breast cancer. Some clones in this sample may be carry-over from other donors' samples. CDR3s include the opening cysteine and the closing phenylalanine or tryptophan. D genes are given only for firm matches. Not every row has a clone size; where given, it reads once, few, many or a size class.

clone size	V gene	J gene	D gene	CDR3 DNA	CDR3 protein
NA	TRBV15	TRBJ2-3	TRBD2	TGTGCCACCAGCGCGGGGACTAGCGGGAGAACAGATACGCAGTATTTT	CATSAGTSGRTDTQYF
NA	TRBV9	TRBJ1-3	TRBD1	TGTGCCAGCAGCGGGACTAGCGCGACCGGGACAGGGAGTTTCGCCGGAAACACCATATATTTT	CASSGTSATGTGSFAGNTIYF
many	TRBV5-8	TRBJ2-3	TRBD2	TGTGCCAGCACCCGACCGGGGTTAGCGGGGAGTAGCACAGATACGCAGTATTTT	CASTRPGLAGSSTDTQYF
many	TRBV7-9	TRBJ2-7	TRBD2	TGTGCCAGCAGCCAAGGACTAGCGGGATCAGAAGAGCAGTACTTC	CASSQGLAGSEEQYF
NA	TRBV5-1	TRBJ1-3	NA	TGCGCCAGCAGCCCCAGCGGGCCCAGCTCTGGAAACACCATATATTTT	CASSPSGPSSGNTIYF
many	TRBV7-2	TRBJ2-5	TRBD2	TGTGCCAGCAGCCCACTAGCGGGAGTTCAGTACTTC	CASSPLAGVQYF
many	TRBV20-1	TRBJ1-5	TRBD1	TGCAGTGCTAGCCCTACGGACAGGGGTCAGCCCCAGCATTTT	CSASPTDRGQPQHF
few	TRBV5-6	TRBJ2-5	TRBD2	TGTGCCAGCAGCCCCGGGACTAGCGGGATCATGGAGACCCAGTACTTC	CASSPGTSGIMETQYF
many	TRBV5-1	TRBJ2-5	TRBD2	TGCGCCAGCAGCTCGGGGGTCCGGGCTAGCGGGAGTACAAGGGAGACCCAGTACTTC	CASSSGVRASGSTRETQYF
many	TRBV24-1	TRBJ1-2	NA	TGTGCCACCAGTGATTTCCCTGCAGGTGGCTACACCTTC	CATSDFPAGGYTF
few	TRBV7-9	TRBJ2-1	TRBD2	TGTGCCGACGCAACCCTAGCGGGAAAGAACAATGAGCAGTTCTTC	CADATLAGKNNEQFF
NA	TRBV15	TRBJ2-1	NA	TGTGCCACCAGCAGCTTATCTCGAGCGGGCAACAATGAGCAGTTCTTC	CATSSLSRAGNNEQFF
many	TRBV7-2	TRBJ2-3	TRBD2	TGTGCCAGCAGCTTCCGGGAGGTCCGCACAGATACGCAGTATTTT	CASSFREVRTDTQYF
NA	TRBV10-3	TRBJ1-4	TRBD1	TGTGCCATCAGCGACAGGGCCCCGAACACTGAAAAACTGTTTTTT	CAISDRAPNTEKLFF
many	TRBV2	TRBJ2-3	TRBD2	TGTGCCAGCAGGGGTGGACTAGCGGGAAGATCGGATACGCAGTATTTT	CASRGGLAGRSDTQYF